This TCR beta chain was observed in a study of blood T cell repertoires in COVID-19. Study summary: T cells, B-cell-depleted T cells, or PBMCs provided the cDNA or gDNA that served as material.

How the authors handled the data: Amplifying reference gene primers gave estimates of nucleated cell counts. Measured with immunoSEQ multiplex PCR; TCRdb has only the in-frame clones, and not every one. V and J calls and clone size follow that table, whereas D and trimming were derived from the DNA. The sample records approximately 200,000 clones, about three quarters being singletons. V lost 10 bases to trimming and J lost 2 bases; unmatched junction nucleotides: 12. Germline CDR1 reads ENHRY; CDR2 reads SYGVKD. CDR3 length: 15 residues. Seattle researchers signed up patients amid active infection and tracked them longitudinally.

The clonotype originates from a woman of 80 years or more with COVID-19, enrolled during active disease. Sequenced sample: peripheral blood. The gene calls are TRBV10-3 and TRBJ2-3; 7 bases fit TRBD1. Here the CDR3 DNA reads TGTGCCAGCTTAAACCGGGACAGTTACACAGATACGCAGTATTTT. Its translation: CASLNRDSYTDTQYF.